Included here is one TCR beta chain sequence, with context. The antigen remains unidentified. All participating donors were Caucasian adults from Nashville, Tennessee. The source of the sample is a study of shared clonotypes between healthy human individuals. The CDR3 length is 15 residues. With 2 bases clipped from V and 7 bases from J, the junction kept 10 bases outside the gene matches. Germline V gene sequence: CDR1 LNHDA, CDR2 SQIVND (reference sequence). General study results and limits: Inspection by rarefaction showed sorted-subset sequencing to be incomplete despite large depth. About 4.5% of naive CD4 clonotypes were common to several donors. Memory subsets generally showed lower estimated richness than naive subsets.

Sequenced by immunoSEQ multiplex PCR; TCRdb stores in-frame clones only, minus some. This table has more than 1 million clones, approximately 78% appearing once. The chain joins TRBV19 to TRBJ1-2; 7 bases match TRBD1. The origin of this receptor is a man between 18 and 35 years old in good health. Some clones in this sample may be carry-over from other donors' samples. Material for sequencing was memory CD4+ T cells from PBMCs. The subset: CD45RA-negative fraction. In DNA, the CDR3 is TGTGCCAGTAGTATACCTCGACAGGGTACTTTTGGCTACACCTTC. Translation gives CASSIPRQGTFGYTF.